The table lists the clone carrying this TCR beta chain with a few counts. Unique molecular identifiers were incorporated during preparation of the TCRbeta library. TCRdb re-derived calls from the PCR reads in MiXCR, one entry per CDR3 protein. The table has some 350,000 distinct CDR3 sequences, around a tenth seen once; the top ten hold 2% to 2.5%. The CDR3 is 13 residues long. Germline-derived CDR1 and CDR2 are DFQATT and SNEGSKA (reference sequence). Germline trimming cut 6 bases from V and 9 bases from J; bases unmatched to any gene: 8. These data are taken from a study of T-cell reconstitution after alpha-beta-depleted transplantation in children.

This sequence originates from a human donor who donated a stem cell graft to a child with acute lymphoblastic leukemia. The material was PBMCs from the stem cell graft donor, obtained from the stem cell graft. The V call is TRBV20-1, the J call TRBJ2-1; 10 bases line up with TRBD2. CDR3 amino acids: CSANPGLASEQFF. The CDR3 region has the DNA TGCAGTGCCAACCCGGGACTAGCGTCTGAGCAGTTCTTC.